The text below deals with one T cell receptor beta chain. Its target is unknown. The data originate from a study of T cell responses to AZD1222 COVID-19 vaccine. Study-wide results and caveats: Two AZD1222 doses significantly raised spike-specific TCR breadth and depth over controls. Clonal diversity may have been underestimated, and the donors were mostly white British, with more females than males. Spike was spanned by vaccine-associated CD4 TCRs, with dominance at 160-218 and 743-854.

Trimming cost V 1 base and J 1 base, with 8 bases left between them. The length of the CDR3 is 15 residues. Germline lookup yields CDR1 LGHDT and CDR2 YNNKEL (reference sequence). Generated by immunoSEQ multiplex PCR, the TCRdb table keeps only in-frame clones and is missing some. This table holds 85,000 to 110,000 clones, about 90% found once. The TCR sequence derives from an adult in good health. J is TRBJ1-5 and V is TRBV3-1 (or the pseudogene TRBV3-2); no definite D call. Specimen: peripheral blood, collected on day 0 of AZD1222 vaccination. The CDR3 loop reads CASSQGLGSNQPQHF. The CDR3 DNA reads TGTGCCAGCAGCCAAGGGCTCGGGAGCAATCAGCCCCAGCATTTT.